Listed here are 28 T cell receptor beta chains from one sample, sequenced in a study of identical twins. TCRdb analysed the 5' RACE reads with MiXCR anew, one entry per CDR3 protein. The sample holds hundreds of thousands of distinct CDR3 sequences, about 20% seen once. This same sample was also taken into another study, of T cells expressing NK-cell markers.

The specimen sequenced was PBMCs. Receptors originate from a woman younger than 35 in good health.

This clonotype was observed a few times. This sequence joins TRBV3-1 and TRBJ1-1; D gene unclear. The CDR3 covers 12 residues. The V and J ends lost 4 bases and 3 bases respectively, with 6 bases between them. Germline CDR1 LGHDT, CDR2 YNNKEL (reference sequence). The CDR3 bases are TGTGCCAGCAGCCGGCGTCACACTGAAGCTTTCTTT. Its protein is CASSRRHTEAFF.

This clonotype was seen more than once but under ten times. J is TRBJ2-1 and V is TRBV5-1; D not certain. The length of the CDR3 is 12 residues. The V gene's germline CDR1 is SGHRS and CDR2 YFSETQ. V was shortened by 3 bases and J by 7 bases, with 8 bases between the two germline ends. The CDR3 DNA reads TGCGCCAGCAGCTACCATTTAAATGAGCAGTTCTTC. This sequence encodes CASSYHLNEQFF.

This clonotype came up a few times. The chain carries TRBV12-3 or TRBV12-4 and TRBJ1-6; tentatively, D is TRBD1 (6 bases). V gave up 5 bases and J gave up 10 bases, with 15 bases separating them. This CDR3 comprises 14 residues. This CDR3 reads CASSRTETRSPLHF. The CDR3 DNA sequence: TGTGCCAGCAGTAGGACAGAGACGAGGTCACCCCTCCACTTT.

This clonotype was counted only a few times. The chain links TRBV5-6 to TRBJ2-4, with TRBD2 as a possible D gene (6 bases). The germline CDR1 and CDR2 sequences are SGHDT and YYEEEE. The CDR3 length is 15 residues. Trimming pared 1 base from V and 3 bases from J, leaving 11 bases between. The CDR3 is CASSLKDYGKNIQYF. In DNA, the CDR3 is TGTGCCAGCAGCTTGAAGGACTACGGCAAAAACATTCAGTACTTC.

This clonotype was counted only a few times. The CDR3, as DNA: TGTGCCATCGGGACTAGCGGGCAAGAGACCCAGTACTTC. This encodes CAIGTSGQETQYF. V and J are TRBV2 and TRBJ2-5, with 12 bases aligning to TRBD2. CDR3 length: 13 residues. In germline, CDR1 is SNHLY, CDR2 FYNNEI. Unmatched junction bases numbered 2, after V lost 10 bases and J lost 2 bases. Full variable domain (missing parts from reference TRBV2 and TRBJ2-5): EPEVTQTPSHQVTQMGQEVILRCVPISNHLYFYWYRQILGQKVEFLVSFYNNEISEKSEIFDDQFSVERPDGSNFTLKIRSTKLEDSAMYFCAIGTSGQETQYFGPGTRLLVL.

V and J are TRBV20-1 and TRBJ2-7; 12 bases agree with TRBD2. The length of the CDR3 is 13 residues. The V segment lost 4 bases and the J segment 3 bases; nucleotides outside the gene matches: 1. Germline V gene data show CDR1 as DFQATT and CDR2 as SNEGSKA (reference sequence). The CDR3 sequence is CSATLAGGYEQYF. The DNA of the CDR3 is TGCAGTGCTACACTAGCGGGAGGCTACGAGCAGTACTTC.

The V and J genes are TRBV5-1 and TRBJ2-3, with 9 bases matching TRBD1. The CDR3 contains 14 residues. In germline, CDR1 is SGHRS, CDR2 YFSETQ. The V and J ends lost 0 bases and 4 bases, in that order; junction bases with no gene match: 0. The CDR3 here is CASSLGTGADTQYF. The CDR3 bases are TGCGCCAGCAGCTTGGGGACAGGGGCAGATACGCAGTATTTT.

This clonotype has at least ten counts. The genes are TRBV12-3 or TRBV12-4 and TRBJ2-7; 8 bases match TRBD1. Trimming cost V 5 bases and J 7 bases; bases outside gene matches: 10. The CDR3 contains 14 residues. The DNA of the CDR3 is TGTGCCAGCAGTCATAGGGACAGGAGGTGGGAGCAGTACTTC. Encoded protein: CASSHRDRRWEQYF.

The chain has TRBV6-5 and TRBJ1-2; D is perhaps TRBD1 (5 bases). The CDR3 length is 13 residues. Germline CDR1 is MNHEY and CDR2 is SVGAGI. V was shortened by 2 bases and J by 7 bases, with 11 bases between the two germline ends. The CDR3 region is CASSYQGYAGYTF. CDR3 in DNA: TGTGCCAGCAGTTACCAGGGATACGCTGGCTACACCTTC.

V and J are TRBV27 and TRBJ2-1, with D possibly matching TRBD2 (7 bases). The CDR3 contains 13 residues. Germline-derived CDR1 and CDR2 are MNHEY and SMNVEV (reference sequence). The germline V and J ends were trimmed by 7 bases and 10 bases, with 17 bases remaining between them. DNA of the CDR3: TGTGCCAGCACCACGGGGGGCCGAGGCGAGCAGTTCTTC. Translated, it gives CASTTGGRGEQFF.

The sample holds a few counts of this clonotype. This chain uses TRBV12-3 or TRBV12-4 with TRBJ2-3; no definite D call. V lost 5 bases and J lost 6, with 15 bases in between. The CDR3 is made up of 14 amino acids. Here the CDR3 DNA reads TGTGCCAGCAGTCCGAGCCTGACGAGGGATACGCAGTATTTT. Its protein is CASSPSLTRDTQYF.

This clonotype was counted between two and nine times. The rearrangement joins TRBV11-2 to TRBJ2-5, with D maybe TRBD2 (5 bases). With 4 bases removed from V and 7 bases from J, the gap between germline ends came to 13 bases. The germline CDR1 and CDR2 sequences are SGHAT and FQNNGV. The length of the CDR3 is 13 residues. CDR3 protein: CASSSQWSGTQYF. In DNA form, the CDR3 reads TGTGCCAGCAGCTCACAATGGAGCGGGACCCAGTACTTC.

The sample holds a few counts of this clonotype. This sequence joins TRBV20-1 and TRBJ2-1; 9 nucleotides agree with TRBD2. V gave up 3 bases and J gave up 3 bases; unmatched junction bases: 3. This CDR3 region has 14 residues. The V gene's germline CDR1 is DFQATT and CDR2 SNEGSKA (reference sequence). As DNA, the CDR3 is TGCAGTGCTAGGCGGGGGGGGATCTACAATGAGCAGTTCTTC. It is translated as CSARRGGIYNEQFF.

The V gene is TRBV20-1, the J gene TRBJ2-2; 7 nucleotides match TRBD2. Germline V gives CDR1 DFQATT, CDR2 SNEGSKA (reference sequence). The CDR3 covers 14 residues. Here the CDR3 DNA reads TGCAGGGGGGGGAGTAGCGGGAACACCGGGGAGCTGTTTTTT. Translated: CRGGSSGNTGELFF.

This clonotype was counted a few times. This chain uses TRBV20-1 with TRBJ2-3, with 15 bases aligning to TRBD2. From germline, CDR1 is DFQATT and CDR2 SNEGSKA (reference sequence). The CDR3 runs 18 residues. V trimming: 5 bases; J trimming: 2 bases; junction bases outside the gene matches: 11. The CDR3 DNA is TGCAGTGCTCGTCCCGGACTAGCGGGGGGGTCTTACACAGATACGCAGTATTTT. Residues: CSARPGLAGGSYTDTQYF.

The V and J genes are TRBV7-2 and TRBJ2-7; D is uncertain. The germline V and J ends were trimmed by 1 base and 2 bases, with 12 bases remaining between them. There are 15 residues in the CDR3. CDR1 SGHTA and CDR2 FQGNSA come from the germline V gene. The CDR3 DNA is TGTGCCAGCAGCTTAGTTGGCGATACCGCCTACGAGCAGTACTTC. Encoded protein: CASSLVGDTAYEQYF.

The table lists this clonotype with a few counts. V is TRBV20-1 and J is TRBJ1-1; 7 bases map to TRBD1. CDR1 is DFQATT, CDR2 SNEGSKA, per germline (reference sequence). The CDR3 sequence is 15 residues long. Trimming at V came to 3 bases and at J to 1 base, leaving 8 bases not matched to a gene. The CDR3 bases are TGCAGTGCTAGTGGGCAGGGGGTAAAGAACACTGAAGCTTTCTTT. Amino acid sequence: CSASGQGVKNTEAFF.

This clonotype was recorded at least ten times. V usage is TRBV5-1 and J usage is TRBJ1-3; D possibly corresponds to TRBD1 (6 bases). V dropped 3 bases and J dropped 2 bases, with 9 bases sitting between them. The CDR3 covers 14 residues. Germline V gene sequence: CDR1 SGHRS, CDR2 YFSETQ. The CDR3: CASSSQGAGNTIYF. The CDR3, as DNA: TGCGCCAGCAGCTCACAGGGCGCTGGAAACACCATATATTTT.

The chain recombines TRBV11-3 with TRBJ1-4; TRBD1 aligns across 8 bases. The CDR3 consists of 15 residues. V gave up 5 bases and J gave up 6 bases; unmatched junction bases: 8. Looked up from germline, CDR1 is SGHNT and CDR2 is YENEEA. The CDR3 DNA reads TGTGCCAGCAGCCACCCGGGACAGGAGTATGAAAAACTGTTTTTT. Protein: CASSHPGQEYEKLFF.

This clonotype was counted a few times. The chain is built from TRBV5-1 and TRBJ2-1; D possibly uses TRBD1 or TRBD2 (9 bases each). CDR3 length equals 16 residues. From germline, CDR1 is SGHRS and CDR2 YFSETQ. With 4 bases removed from V and 7 bases from J, the gap between germline ends came to 21 bases. This CDR3 is CASSLAGQGRGNEQFF. CDR3 sequence (DNA): TGCGCCAGCAGCCTAGCGGGACAGGGAAGGGGGAATGAGCAGTTCTTC. Together with reference TRBV5-1 and TRBJ2-1, the CDR3 gives the full variable domain: KAGVTQTPRYLIKTRGQQVTLSCSPISGHRSVSWYQQTPGQGLQFLFEYFSETQRNKGNFPGRFSGRQFSNSRSEMNVSTLELGDSALYLCASSLAGQGRGNEQFFGPGTRLTVL.

The chain carries TRBV6-6 and TRBJ2-7; D call uncertain. Between the trimmed V and J ends, which lost 11 bases and 2 bases, there was a span of 4 bases. The CDR3 runs 9 residues. From germline, CDR1 is MNHNY and CDR2 SVGAGI (reference sequence). CDR3 nucleotides: TGTGCCGGCCCCTACGAGCAGTACTTC. Its protein is CAGPYEQYF.

The chain employs TRBV9 and TRBJ1-5; D uncertain. Trimming took off 4 bases at V and 6 bases at J, with 11 bases between the two ends. The CDR3 consists of 13 residues. The V gene's germline CDR1 is SGDLS and CDR2 YYNGEE. This CDR3 reads CASSPPEGQPQHF. Written as DNA, the CDR3 is TGTGCCAGCAGCCCCCCGGAGGGTCAGCCCCAGCATTTT.

This chain joins TRBV6-1 and TRBJ2-7; 7 bases line up with TRBD2. Germline CDR1 and CDR2: MNHNS and SASEGT. The V gene end was trimmed by 7 bases and the J gene end by 6 bases; junction bases not matched to a gene: 9. The CDR3 extends over 13 amino acids. The CDR3 coding sequence is TGTGCCAGCAATCTCGGACTAGAGTCCGAGCAGTACTTC. Translation: CASNLGLESEQYF.

A few counts support this clonotype. This chain joins TRBV20-1 and TRBJ1-5; D is ambiguous. V lost 1 base and J lost 0, with 7 bases in between. Germline lookup yields CDR1 DFQATT and CDR2 SNEGSKA (reference sequence). The CDR3 totals 14 residues. CDR3 region: CSARAEYSNQPQHF. CDR3 in DNA: TGCAGTGCTAGAGCAGAGTATAGCAATCAGCCCCAGCATTTT.

This clonotype was recorded a few times. Here the CDR3 reads CASSLLGHLNTEAFF. DNA for the CDR3: TGCGCCAGCAGCCTTCTGGGACACTTGAACACTGAAGCTTTCTTT. J is TRBJ1-1 and V is TRBV4-1, with D possibly TRBD1 on 6 matching bases. V was clipped by 4 bases and J by 0 bases, with 12 bases between them. The germline gives CDR1 MGHRA, CDR2 YSYEKL. This CDR3 is built from 15 residues.

This chain links TRBV10-2 with TRBJ2-5; D gene uncertain. CDR1 and CDR2 (germline): WSHSY, SAAADI. V was cut by 7 bases and J by 2 bases, with 14 bases left in between. This CDR3 has 14 amino acids. The DNA for the CDR3 is TGCGCCAGCAAGATTCAGGACGTTCAAGAGACCCAGTACTTC. It yields the protein CASKIQDVQETQYF.

This clonotype has just a few counts. In nucleotides, the CDR3 is TGTGCCAGCAGTGAACACAGGGCTACCGGGGCCAACGTCCTGACTTTC. This gives the protein CASSEHRATGANVLTF. This chain joins TRBV25-1 and TRBJ2-6; D might be TRBD1 (6 bases). CDR1 and CDR2 (germline): MGHDK, SYGVNS. The CDR3 has 16 amino acids. V was trimmed by 2 bases and J by 4 bases, leaving 12 bases between them.

V gene TRBV5-5 combines with J gene TRBJ1-6; D gene uncertain. The CDR3 extends over 15 amino acids. V was trimmed by 4 bases and J by 6 bases, leaving 14 bases between them. Germline V gives CDR1 SGHKS, CDR2 YYEKEE (reference sequence). The CDR3 DNA reads as TGTGCCAGCAGCCAAAACGGGAGGAGTAATTCACCCCTCCACTTT. Protein sequence: CASSQNGRSNSPLHF.